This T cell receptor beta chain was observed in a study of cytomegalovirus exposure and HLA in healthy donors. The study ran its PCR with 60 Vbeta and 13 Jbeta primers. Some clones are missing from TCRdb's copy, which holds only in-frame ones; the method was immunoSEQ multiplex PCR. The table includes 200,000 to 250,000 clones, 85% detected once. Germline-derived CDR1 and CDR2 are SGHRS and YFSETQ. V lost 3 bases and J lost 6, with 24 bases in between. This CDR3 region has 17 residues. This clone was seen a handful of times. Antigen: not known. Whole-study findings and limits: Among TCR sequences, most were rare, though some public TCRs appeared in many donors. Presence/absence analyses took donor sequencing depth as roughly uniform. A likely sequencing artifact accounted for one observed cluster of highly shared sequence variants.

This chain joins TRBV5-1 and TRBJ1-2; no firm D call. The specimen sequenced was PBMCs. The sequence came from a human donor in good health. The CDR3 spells CASSYTIPPFRMDGYTF. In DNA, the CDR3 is TGCGCCAGCAGCTATACTATCCCACCTTTTAGGATGGATGGCTACACCTTC.